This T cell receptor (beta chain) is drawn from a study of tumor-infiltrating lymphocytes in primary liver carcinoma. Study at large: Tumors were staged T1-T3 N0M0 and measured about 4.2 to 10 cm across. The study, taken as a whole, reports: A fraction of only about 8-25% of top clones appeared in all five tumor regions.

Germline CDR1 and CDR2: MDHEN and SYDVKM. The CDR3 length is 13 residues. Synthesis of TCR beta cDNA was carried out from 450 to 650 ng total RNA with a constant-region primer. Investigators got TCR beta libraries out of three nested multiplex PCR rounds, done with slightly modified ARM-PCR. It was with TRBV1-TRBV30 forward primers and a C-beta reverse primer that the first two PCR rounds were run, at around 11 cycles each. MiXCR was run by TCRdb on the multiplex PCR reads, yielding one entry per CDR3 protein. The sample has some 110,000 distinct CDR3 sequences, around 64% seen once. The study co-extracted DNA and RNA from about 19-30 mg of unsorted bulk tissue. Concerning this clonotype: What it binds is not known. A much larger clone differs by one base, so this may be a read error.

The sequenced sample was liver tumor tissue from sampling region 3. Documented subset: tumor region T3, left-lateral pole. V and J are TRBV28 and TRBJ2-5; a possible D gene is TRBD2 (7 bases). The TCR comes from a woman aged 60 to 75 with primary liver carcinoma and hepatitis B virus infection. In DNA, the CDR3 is TGTGCCAGTAAGACGGGGGGCGCAGAGAACCAGTACTTC. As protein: CASKTGGAENQYF. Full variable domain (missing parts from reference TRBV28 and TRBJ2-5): DVKVTQSSRYLVKRTGEKVFLECVQDMDHENMFWYRQDPGLGLRLIYFSYDVKMKEKGDIPEGYSVSREKKERFSLILESASTNQTSMYLCASKTGGAENQYFGPGTRLLVL.